The 29 T cell receptor beta chains reported below all come from one sample, sequenced in a study of PD-1 blockade in classical Hodgkin lymphoma. Every patient had relapsed following autologous stem cell transplantation, and cohorts differed in brentuximab vedotin exposure. TCRdb keeps only in-frame clones here, not all; method: immunoSEQ multiplex PCR. The sample holds tens of thousands of clones, roughly 86% seen once. Here the sequenced sample was peripheral blood mononuclear cells (PBMCs), taken at baseline. Source of these receptors: a human donor with classical Hodgkin lymphoma.

The J gene is TRBJ2-1, the V gene TRBV2, with no clear D. This CDR3 contains 15 residues. The V end lost 7 bases, the J end lost 3 bases, and 16 bases lay between the germline ends. The germline V gene has CDR1 SNHLY and CDR2 FYNNEI. CDR3 sequence reads: CASKARLVGYNEQFF. CDR3 sequence (DNA): TGTGCCAGCAAAGCCAGGCTAGTGGGCTACAATGAGCAGTTCTTC. Filled out from reference TRBV2 and TRBJ2-1, the complete variable domain reads EPEVTQTPSHQVTQMGQEVILRCVPISNHLYFYWYRQILGQKVEFLVSFYNNEISEKSEIFDDQFSVERPDGSNFTLKIRSTKLEDSAMYFCASKARLVGYNEQFFGPGTRLTVL.

This sequence joins TRBV19 and TRBJ2-7; the D is unclear. This CDR3 contains 15 residues. Germline V gene sequence: CDR1 LNHDA, CDR2 SQIVND (reference sequence). V was cut by 6 bases and J by 2 bases, with 17 bases left in between. The chain's CDR3 is CASRLSHPTTYEQYF. The CDR3 coding sequence is TGTGCCAGTAGACTATCCCACCCAACAACCTACGAGCAGTACTTC.

V and J are TRBV6-1 and TRBJ1-2; TRBD1 agrees at 10 bases. Trimming at V came to 1 base and at J to 4 bases, leaving 12 bases not matched to a gene. The CDR3 runs to 18 residues. The germline V gene encodes CDR1 MNHNS and CDR2 SASEGT. The CDR3 here is CASSEVPGQGRSTYGYTF. DNA of the CDR3: TGTGCCAGCAGTGAAGTGCCGGGACAGGGGCGCTCTACCTATGGCTACACCTTC.

The CDR3 protein is CASSTAGQRYEQYF. CDR3 DNA sequence: TGTGCCAGCAGTACCGCTGGGCAGAGATACGAGCAGTACTTC. V gene TRBV27 combines with J gene TRBJ2-7; no definite D call. There are 14 residues in the CDR3. CDR1 and CDR2 from the germline V gene are MNHEY and SMNVEV (reference sequence). The germline V and J ends were trimmed by 5 bases and 4 bases, with 15 bases remaining between them.

V and J are TRBV11-3 and TRBJ2-5; 7 bases map to TRBD2. The CDR3 covers 13 residues. Germline V lookup: CDR1 SGHNT, CDR2 YENEEA. V was clipped by 5 bases and J by 5 bases; unmatched bases: 5. As DNA, the CDR3 is TGTGCCAGCAGCCTAGCGGTGGGGGAGACCCAGTACTTC. Its protein product is CASSLAVGETQYF.

This clone was observed a handful of times. This CDR3 is CASRPKGVGANVLTF. CDR3 DNA: TGCGCCAGCAGGCCCAAGGGGGTGGGGGCCAACGTCCTGACTTTC. The rearrangement links TRBV10-1 to TRBJ2-6; a weak D match, TRBD1 (6 bases). This CDR3 is 15 amino acids long. Germline lookup yields CDR1 WNHNN and CDR2 SYGVQD (reference sequence). Trimming took 6 bases from V and 4 from J, leaving 13 bases between them.

J is TRBJ2-1 and V is TRBV2; 7 nucleotides agree with TRBD2. Per the germline V gene, CDR1 is SNHLY and CDR2 is FYNNEI. The CDR3 length is 12 residues. V dropped 7 bases and J dropped 6; count of bases not matched to a gene: 3. CDR3 nucleotides: TGTGCCAGCACCGGGGGGATCAATGAGCAGTTCTTC. It is translated as CASTGGINEQFF.

The V call is TRBV27, the J call TRBJ2-4, with D unclear. The CDR3 is 17 residues long. Trimming removed 2 bases from V and 7 bases from J, with 21 bases in between. Germline CDR1 and CDR2: MNHEY and SMNVEV (reference sequence). The DNA of the CDR3 is TGTGCCAGCAGTTTAACCACACCACGCCCGGGCCCTAACATTCAGTACTTC. It codes for CASSLTTPRPGPNIQYF.

The gene calls are TRBV10-3 and TRBJ1-2; 7 positions match TRBD1. Germline V gives CDR1 ENHRY, CDR2 SYGVKD. After removal of 8 bases from V and 6 bases from J, the junction contained 6 bases not matched to a gene. The CDR3 has 12 amino acids. CDR3 DNA sequence: TGTGCCATCCTACGAGGGGGCGATGGCTACACCTTC. This translates into CAILRGGDGYTF.

J is TRBJ1-2 and V is TRBV15; D is perhaps TRBD1 (6 bases). The CDR3 runs 13 residues. Trimming left V 6 bases short and J 2 bases short, with 10 bases between. Germline CDR1 and CDR2: LNHNV and YYDKDF (reference sequence). CDR3 residues: CATSGTLNYGYTF. CDR3 coding DNA: TGTGCCACCAGTGGGACACTGAACTATGGCTACACCTTC.

V gene TRBV27 combines with J gene TRBJ2-7; D could derive from TRBD1 or TRBD2 (6 bases each). This CDR3 spans 12 amino acids. Germline V gene data show CDR1 as MNHEY and CDR2 as SMNVEV (reference sequence). Trimming removed 6 bases at V and 6 bases at J, with 12 bases between. CDR3 sequence: CASSQQGGEQYF. In DNA, the CDR3 is TGTGCCAGCAGCCAACAGGGAGGCGAGCAGTACTTC.

The gene calls are TRBV4-3 and TRBJ2-2; TRBD2 matches at 11 bases. The CDR3 runs to 19 residues. Germline V gene lookup returns CDR1 LGHNA and CDR2 YSLEER. V trimming: 0 bases; J trimming: 4 bases; junction bases outside the gene matches: 10. CDR3 amino acids: CASSQETVVLAGGTGELFF. DNA of the CDR3: TGCGCCAGCAGCCAAGAAACGGTTGTGCTAGCGGGGGGCACCGGGGAGCTGTTTTTT.

This clone appeared a few times. The V and J genes are TRBV7-2 and TRBJ2-7; D call uncertain. V lost 1 base, J lost 4 bases, and 5 bases lay in between. The length of the CDR3 is 12 residues. Germline lookup yields CDR1 SGHTA and CDR2 FQGNSA. CDR3 region: CASSLDVYEQYF. The CDR3 DNA sequence: TGTGCCAGCAGCTTAGATGTATACGAGCAGTACTTC.

This chain joins TRBV2 and TRBJ2-3, with 8 bases matching TRBD2. CDR1 SNHLY and CDR2 FYNNEI come from the germline V gene. V lost 0 bases and J lost 6; bases outside the gene matches: 5. The CDR3 contains 15 residues. In DNA, the CDR3 is TGTGCCAGCAGTGAAGCGTCAGCGGGGGAGGATACGCAGTATTTT. Its protein is CASSEASAGEDTQYF.

The table lists this clone with a count of one. CDR3 sequence reads: CASTPLDRAEEKLFF. Written as DNA, the CDR3 is TGTGCCAGCACCCCTCTGGACAGGGCGGAGGAAAAACTGTTTTTT. The chain carries TRBV2 and TRBJ1-4; 8 positions match TRBD1. With V trimmed by 7 bases and J by 8 bases, 12 bases remained unmatched. Germline assignment: CDR1 SNHLY and CDR2 FYNNEI. This CDR3 has 15 residues. The full variable domain, in which reference TRBV2 and TRBJ1-4 provide the parts outside the CDR3, is EPEVTQTPSHQVTQMGQEVILRCVPISNHLYFYWYRQILGQKVEFLVSFYNNEISEKSEIFDDQFSVERPDGSNFTLKIRSTKLEDSAMYFCASTPLDRAEEKLFFGSGTQLSVL.

The chain uses TRBV11-2 and TRBJ2-7; 8 bases are a match to TRBD2. Germline lookup yields CDR1 SGHAT and CDR2 FQNNGV. The CDR3 covers 12 residues. V lost 6 bases, J lost 7 bases, and 5 bases stayed unmatched. CDR3 DNA sequence: TGTGCCAGCAGTATACTAGCGGCAGAGCAGTACTTC. Translated: CASSILAAEQYF. Full variable domain (missing parts from reference TRBV11-2 and TRBJ2-7): EAGVAQSPRYKIIEKRQSVAFWCNPISGHATLYWYQQILGQGPKLLIQFQNNGVVDDSQLPKDRFSAERLKGVDSTLKIQPAKLEDSAVYLCASSILAAEQYFGPGTRLTVT.

The chain joins TRBV29-1 to TRBJ2-7; D not resolved. The V gene's germline CDR1 is SQVTM and CDR2 ANQGSEA. V shed 3 bases and J shed 0 bases, with 9 bases lying between them. The CDR3 extends over 13 amino acids. The CDR3 DNA follows: TGCAGCGTTGATCAAGGCAACTCCTACGAGCAGTACTTC. Amino acids: CSVDQGNSYEQYF.

This chain uses TRBV7-2 with TRBJ1-6; D possibly corresponds to TRBD1 (5 bases). The CDR3 has 18 amino acids. V was shortened by 5 bases and J by 0 bases, with 17 bases between the two germline ends. Germline V CDR1 and CDR2: SGHTA, FQGNSA. CDR3: CASSLEQGRSSYNSPLHF. The CDR3 region has the DNA TGTGCCAGCAGCCTAGAGCAGGGAAGAAGCTCCTATAATTCACCCCTCCACTTT.

This chain links TRBV6-1 with TRBJ1-4; no firm D call. Germline V lookup: CDR1 MNHNS, CDR2 SASEGT. The V gene lost 3 bases and the J gene lost 4 bases, with 12 bases spanning the gap. The length of the CDR3 is 15 residues. CDR3 coding DNA: TGTGCCAGCAGTGATTGGTGGGCCGGTAATGAAAAACTGTTTTTT. As protein: CASSDWWAGNEKLFF.

The V gene is TRBV28, the J gene TRBJ2-7; a possible D gene is TRBD1 (6 bases). Germline CDR1 reads MDHEN; CDR2 reads SYDVKM. The CDR3 is 16 residues long. Trimming stripped 6 bases from V and 3 bases from J, with 21 bases between. In DNA form, the CDR3 reads TGTGCCAGCAGGTCAGGTGGGGCAGGGGTCTTCTACGAGCAGTACTTC. Its protein product is CASRSGGAGVFYEQYF.

This sequence joins TRBV27 and TRBJ2-3; TRBD2 agrees at 8 bases. V shed 7 bases, J shed 2 bases, and the junction held 14 bases outside the gene matches. Germline-derived CDR1 and CDR2 are MNHEY and SMNVEV (reference sequence). The CDR3 consists of 17 residues. The CDR3 loop is CASTTRGGAGITDTQYF. In nucleotides, the CDR3 is TGTGCCAGCACTACCCGGGGGGGAGCGGGAATCACAGATACGCAGTATTTT.

The sample holds a few counts of this clone. The chain combines TRBV7-6 with TRBJ1-1; weak D call: TRBD1 (6 bases). The CDR3 totals 13 residues. The germline CDR1 and CDR2 sequences are SGHVS and FNYEAQ. V shed 5 bases and J shed 6 bases, with 13 bases lying between them. CDR3 coding DNA: TGTGCCAGCAGCGCACCGGGACACCCTGAAGCTTTCTTT. It yields the protein CASSAPGHPEAFF.

This clone was counted a few times. The V call is TRBV5-8, the J call TRBJ1-2; TRBD1 matches at 7 bases. CDR3 length: 14 residues. Trimming took 4 bases from V and 2 from J; bases not matched to a gene: 5. The germline gives CDR1 SGHTS, CDR2 YDEGEE. The CDR3 DNA is TGTGCCAGCAGCCAGACAGGGTTGAACTATGGCTACACCTTC. Protein product: CASSQTGLNYGYTF.

CDR3 sequence (DNA): TGTGCCAGCAGCCCAAAAGGCGGGGGACTAGCGGGAGCAGATACGCAGTATTTT. This codes for CASSPKGGGLAGADTQYF. This chain connects TRBV7-9 to TRBJ2-3; 14 nucleotides agree with TRBD2. Trimming at V came to 5 bases and at J to 4 bases, leaving 11 bases not matched to a gene. CDR1 is SEHNR, CDR2 FQNEAQ, per germline (reference sequence). This CDR3 contains 18 residues. The whole variable domain, filled in from reference TRBV7-9 and TRBJ2-3, reads DTGVSQNPRHKITKRGQNVTFRCDPISEHNRLYWYRQTLGQGPEFLTYFQNEAQLEKSRLLSDRFSAERPKGSFSTLEIQRTEQGDSAMYLCASSPKGGGLAGADTQYFGPGTRLTVL.

V gene TRBV14 combines with J gene TRBJ1-4; D not resolved. From germline, CDR1 is SGHDN and CDR2 FVKESK. CDR3 length: 13 residues. V was cut by 5 bases and J by 7 bases, with 11 bases left in between. For the CDR3, the DNA is TGTGCCAGCAGCTCAGATAGCCTTGAAAAACTGTTTTTT. Protein product: CASSSDSLEKLFF.

CDR3 loop: CASTDVAGYNEQFF. Written as DNA, the CDR3 is TGTGCCAGCACTGACGTGGCAGGTTACAATGAGCAGTTCTTC. The chain couples TRBV6-6 to TRBJ2-1; no firm D call. V was cut by 7 bases and J by 4 bases, with 14 bases left in between. This CDR3 comprises 14 residues. Germline CDR1 and CDR2: MNHNY and SVGAGI (reference sequence).

This rearrangement joins TRBV28 to TRBJ2-1; D is possibly TRBD2 (6 bases). V was cut by 6 bases and J by 4 bases, with 13 bases left in between. CDR3 length: 14 residues. Germline CDR1 and CDR2: MDHEN and SYDVKM. CDR3 loop: CASRKTRVYNEQFF. Written as DNA, the CDR3 is TGTGCCAGCAGGAAGACTAGGGTTTACAATGAGCAGTTCTTC.

In DNA form, the CDR3 reads TGTGCCAGCAGTTTCTCAGGGTCGGAAAGCAATCAGCCCCAGCATTTT. Translation: CASSFSGSESNQPQHF. This chain connects TRBV28 to TRBJ1-5; the D gene is possibly TRBD1 (5 bases). The CDR3 runs to 16 residues. CDR1 and CDR2 from the germline V gene are MDHEN and SYDVKM. The V gene lost 3 bases and the J gene lost 1 base, with 13 bases spanning the gap.

The chain has TRBV9 and TRBJ2-3; 9 nucleotides agree with TRBD2. The CDR3 loop spans 17 amino acids. Germline CDR1 reads SGDLS; CDR2 reads YYNGEE. With 2 bases clipped from V and 3 bases from J, the junction kept 10 bases outside the gene matches. The CDR3 DNA is TGTGCCAGCAGCGTTAGCAGCGGGGGGCTGCGTACAGATACGCAGTATTTT. Translation gives CASSVSSGGLRTDTQYF.